The 28 T cell receptor beta chains given below trace back to one sample, sequenced in a study of blood T cell repertoires in COVID-19. The repertoire was sequenced with immunoSEQ multiplex PCR; TCRdb's copy has only in-frame clones and lacks some. The sample has 200,000 to 300,000 clones; around 87% are singletons. Sequenced material: peripheral blood. These receptors all stem from a woman in her forties or fifties with acute or convalescent COVID-19.

CDR3 DNA sequence: TGTGCCAGCAGCGACAGGGGAAACTATGGCTACACCTTC. Translation: CASSDRGNYGYTF. The V and J genes are TRBV6-5 and TRBJ1-2, with 8 bases aligning to TRBD1. With V trimmed by 6 bases and J by 2 bases, 2 bases remained unmatched. The CDR3 runs to 13 residues. CDR1 is MNHEY and CDR2 is SVGAGI in the germline V gene.

This rearrangement joins TRBV5-6 to TRBJ2-5; 8 bases are a match to TRBD2. Germline V gene data show CDR1 as SGHDT and CDR2 as YYEEEE. The CDR3 has 14 amino acids. V dropped 5 bases and J dropped 4; count of bases not matched to a gene: 7. CDR3 sequence reads: CASRTSGRGETQYF. CDR3 nucleotides: TGTGCCAGCAGGACGAGCGGGAGAGGAGAGACCCAGTACTTC.

The CDR3 sequence: CASSLLQGVVGGELFF. The CDR3 bases are TGTGCCAGCAGCTTATTGCAGGGGGTCGTTGGCGGGGAGCTGTTTTTT. The chain links TRBV7-2 to TRBJ2-2, with TRBD1 matching 7 bases. Looked up from germline, CDR1 is SGHTA and CDR2 is FQGNSA. CDR3 length: 16 residues. V trimming: 2 bases; J trimming: 7 bases; junction bases outside the gene matches: 10. Looking up the rest from reference TRBV7-2 and TRBJ2-2 gives the full variable domain: GAGVSQSPSNKVTEKGKDVELRCDPISGHTALYWYRQSLGQGLEFLIYFQGNSAPDKSGLPSDRFSAERTGGSVSTLTIQRTQQEDSAVYLCASSLLQGVVGGELFFGEGSRLTVL.

The chain recombines TRBV7-6 with TRBJ2-1, with 14 bases matching TRBD2. The V gene end was trimmed by 5 bases and the J gene end by 4 bases; junction bases not matched to a gene: 10. The CDR3 covers 18 residues. Germline assignment: CDR1 SGHVS and CDR2 FNYEAQ. CDR3 sequence reads: CASSAGLAGGIKYNEQFF. CDR3 sequence (DNA): TGTGCCAGCAGCGCCGGACTAGCGGGAGGTATAAAATACAATGAGCAGTTCTTC.

The chain uses TRBV5-1 and TRBJ2-3; D is ambiguous. V was clipped by 1 base and J by 0 bases, with 12 bases between them. Germline CDR1 SGHRS, CDR2 YFSETQ. The CDR3 extends over 16 amino acids. The CDR3: CASSLSSSPSTDTQYF. The CDR3 nucleotides read TGCGCCAGCAGCTTGTCTTCCAGTCCTAGCACAGATACGCAGTATTTT.

V gene TRBV6-4 combines with J gene TRBJ2-2; 9 nucleotides agree with TRBD1. V was clipped by 4 bases and J by 5 bases; unmatched bases: 5. Germline loops: CDR1 MRHNA, CDR2 SNTAGT. The CDR3 is made up of 15 amino acids. The CDR3 loop is CASSVQGQGTGELFF. CDR3 nucleotides: TGTGCCAGCAGTGTCCAGGGACAGGGAACCGGGGAGCTGTTTTTT.

About this clone itself: The junction does not match germline at one end; this may be a read error. DNA for the CDR3: TGTGCCAGCAGTTCTCCGGGTGTGGCAACCCTGGACTTC. It encodes CASSSPGVATLDF. This rearrangement joins TRBV28 to TRBJ2-5; D uncertain. Germline values: CDR1 MDHEN, CDR2 SYDVKM. The CDR3 totals 13 residues.

The DNA of the CDR3 is TGTGCCAGCAGTCCAGGCCAAGCAGATACGCAGTATTTT. This translates into CASSPGQADTQYF. This rearrangement joins TRBV7-2 to TRBJ2-3; the D is unclear. Germline assignment: CDR1 SGHTA and CDR2 FQGNSA. V was clipped by 6 bases and J by 4 bases, with 11 bases between them. The CDR3 extends over 13 amino acids.

The chain employs TRBV7-8 and TRBJ2-7, with D tentatively TRBD2 (6 bases). V was shortened by 1 base and J by 1 base, with 11 bases between the two germline ends. The CDR3 is made up of 15 amino acids. Germline loops: CDR1 SGHVS, CDR2 FQNEAQ. CDR3 DNA sequence: TGTGCCAGCAGCTTAGACCCAGCGGGTTCCTACGAGCAGTACTTC. It translates to CASSLDPAGSYEQYF.

The chain recombines TRBV29-1 with TRBJ1-1, with TRBD1 as a possible D gene (6 bases). Trimming cost V 0 bases and J 7 bases, with 18 bases left between them. CDR3 length: 15 residues. Germline CDR1 SQVTM, CDR2 ANQGSEA. The CDR3 reads CSVEEYGGGRDEAFF. CDR3 DNA: TGCAGCGTTGAAGAATATGGCGGGGGGCGGGATGAAGCTTTCTTT.

V and J are TRBV27 and TRBJ1-5; D is ambiguous. Germline loops: CDR1 MNHEY, CDR2 SMNVEV (reference sequence). The CDR3 sequence is 14 residues long. Trimming left V 2 bases short and J 4 bases short, with 9 bases between. Here the CDR3 reads CASSLNSVNQPQHF. CDR3 in DNA: TGTGCCAGCAGTTTAAATTCAGTAAATCAGCCCCAGCATTTT.

V and J are TRBV2 and TRBJ1-1; 9 nucleotides match TRBD1. This CDR3 has 13 residues. CDR1 and CDR2 from the germline V gene are SNHLY and FYNNEI. The V and J ends lost 4 bases and 11 bases, in that order; junction bases with no gene match: 8. CDR3 in DNA: TGTGCCAGCAGTGTGGGGACAGGGACTCATGCTTTCTTT. It is translated as CASSVGTGTHAFF.

The chain recombines TRBV29-1 with TRBJ2-2, with 7 bases identical to TRBD1. The CDR3 has 18 amino acids. V shed 1 base, J shed 3 bases, and the junction held 14 bases outside the gene matches. CDR1 is SQVTM, CDR2 ANQGSEA, per germline. The CDR3 here is CSVEGGQTSKTYTGELFF. The CDR3 DNA reads TGCAGCGTTGAAGGGGGACAGACCTCCAAGACTTACACCGGGGAGCTGTTTTTT.

The J gene is TRBJ2-7, the V gene TRBV4-1; D unclear. The CDR3 length is 15 residues. V dropped 2 bases and J dropped 4 bases, with 15 bases sitting between them. Germline V gene data show CDR1 as MGHRA and CDR2 as YSYEKL. The CDR3 nucleotides read TGCGCCAGCAGCCAACCGACTCAATCCCGTTACGAGCAGTACTTC. Translation: CASSQPTQSRYEQYF.

The chain combines TRBV11-1 with TRBJ2-5; D may be TRBD2 (6 bases). The CDR3 has 14 residues. CDR1 SGHAT and CDR2 FQDESV come from the germline V gene (reference sequence). Trimming left V 5 bases short and J 5 bases short, with 15 bases between. The CDR3 sequence is CASSMGLLTETQYF. The CDR3 DNA sequence: TGTGCCAGCAGCATGGGACTCCTGACGGAGACCCAGTACTTC.

This chain links TRBV11-3 with TRBJ1-1; weak D call: TRBD1 (5 bases). Germline V CDR1 and CDR2: SGHNT, YENEEA. The V end was cut by 0 bases, the J end by 3 bases, with 20 bases between. The CDR3 loop spans 18 amino acids. The CDR3 region has the DNA TGTGCCAGCAGCTTAGAGACAGCCAAAATTTATGAAGACACTGAAGCTTTCTTT. It encodes CASSLETAKIYEDTEAFF.

This chain uses TRBV7-9 with TRBJ1-5, with 10 nucleotides matching TRBD1. The CDR3 has 16 amino acids. Germline V lookup: CDR1 SEHNR, CDR2 FQNEAQ (reference sequence). With V trimmed by 2 bases and J by 4 bases, 5 bases remained unmatched. CDR3 region: CASSLRGTGENQPQHF. The CDR3 region has the DNA TGTGCCAGCAGCTTACGCGGGACAGGGGAGAATCAGCCCCAGCATTTT.

The V and J genes are TRBV9 and TRBJ2-7; D not certain. CDR1 and CDR2 (germline): SGDLS, YYNGEE. This CDR3 contains 14 residues. V gave up 4 bases and J gave up 4 bases, with 15 bases separating them. DNA of the CDR3: TGTGCCAGCAGCCCTACCCCATTATCTTACGAGCAGTACTTC. Translated, it gives CASSPTPLSYEQYF.

This clone was counted once. The chain has TRBV19 and TRBJ1-1, with D perhaps matching TRBD1 (5 bases). Per germline, CDR1 LNHDA and CDR2 SQIVND (reference sequence). This CDR3 spans 17 amino acids. V was cut by 3 bases and J by 1 base, with 18 bases left in between. CDR3 coding DNA: TGTGCCAGTAGTATTCCGCAGGACAAAGTGGAGAACACTGAAGCTTTCTTT. Protein sequence: CASSIPQDKVENTEAFF.

This clone has just one count. The chain links TRBV4-2 to TRBJ2-1, with 8 bases lining up with TRBD2. The J segment lost 2 bases and the V segment lost 1 base, leaving 13 bases of the junction unmatched. The germline V gene encodes CDR1 LGHNA and CDR2 YNFKEQ. This CDR3 is 19 amino acids long. The CDR3, as DNA: TGTGCCAGCAGCCAAGCGGGGGGGGTCGGATCGGCTACCTACAATGAGCAGTTCTTC. Its translation: CASSQAGGVGSATYNEQFF.

The chain combines TRBV28 with TRBJ1-1, with 7 bases identical to TRBD1. With 1 base clipped from V and 5 bases from J, the junction kept 10 bases outside the gene matches. Germline-derived CDR1 and CDR2 are MDHEN and SYDVKM. CDR3 length: 16 residues. This CDR3 is CASSLSGGLGGTEAFF. CDR3 coding DNA: TGTGCCAGCAGTTTATCAGGGGGGCTTGGAGGGACTGAAGCTTTCTTT. The full variable domain, rest sourced from reference TRBV28 and TRBJ1-1, is DVKVTQSSRYLVKRTGEKVFLECVQDMDHENMFWYRQDPGLGLRLIYFSYDVKMKEKGDIPEGYSVSREKKERFSLILESASTNQTSMYLCASSLSGGLGGTEAFFGQGTRLTVV.

The chain has TRBV24-1 and TRBJ1-4; the D gene is possibly TRBD1 (5 bases). Per germline, CDR1 KGHDR and CDR2 SFDVKD. The CDR3 is made up of 13 amino acids. The V end was cut by 4 bases, the J end by 6 bases, with 8 bases between. The CDR3 sequence is CATSEGVDEKLFF. The CDR3 DNA sequence: TGTGCCACCAGTGAAGGGGTGGATGAAAAACTGTTTTTT.

The rearrangement links TRBV29-1 to TRBJ2-7, with D unclear. The CDR3 contains 11 residues. Per germline, CDR1 SQVTM and CDR2 ANQGSEA. Trimming stripped 4 bases from V and 4 bases from J, with 8 bases between. The CDR3 sequence is CSVVIHYEQYF. The CDR3 DNA sequence: TGCAGCGTTGTTATACATTACGAGCAGTACTTC.

The rearrangement joins TRBV6-6 to TRBJ2-7; perhaps TRBD2 as D (6 bases). The CDR3 runs to 13 residues. The germline gives CDR1 MNHNY, CDR2 SVGAGI (reference sequence). Deletions cut 2 bases from V and 5 bases from J, with 10 bases between. Written as DNA, the CDR3 is TGTGCCAGCAGTTACATCGGGAGCAACGAGCAGTACTTC. Residues: CASSYIGSNEQYF.

The chain combines TRBV14 with TRBJ2-3, with TRBD1 as a possible D gene (5 bases). CDR1 SGHDN and CDR2 FVKESK come from the germline V gene. The CDR3 loop spans 16 amino acids. The ends were cut back, 4 bases at V and 3 bases at J, with 17 bases in the middle. The CDR3 sequence: CASSPAWGKGTDTQYF. Written as DNA, the CDR3 is TGTGCCAGCAGCCCTGCTTGGGGAAAGGGGACAGATACGCAGTATTTT.

This clone was seen at least ten times. The chain is built from TRBV28 and TRBJ1-5; D ambiguous. This CDR3 is built from 15 residues. V lost 4 bases and J lost 2, with 12 bases in between. Germline assignment: CDR1 MDHEN and CDR2 SYDVKM. This CDR3 reads CASSSGVRGNQPQHF. The CDR3 nucleotides are TGTGCCAGCAGTTCCGGGGTGAGGGGCAATCAGCCCCAGCATTTT. Variable domain in full (rest from reference TRBV28 and TRBJ1-5): DVKVTQSSRYLVKRTGEKVFLECVQDMDHENMFWYRQDPGLGLRLIYFSYDVKMKEKGDIPEGYSVSREKKERFSLILESASTNQTSMYLCASSSGVRGNQPQHFGDGTRLSIL.

The chain has TRBV5-1 and TRBJ2-7, with 7 bases matching TRBD2. Looked up from germline, CDR1 is SGHRS and CDR2 is YFSETQ. J lost 3 bases, V lost 0 bases, and 15 bases had no gene match. The CDR3 contains 18 residues. In nucleotides, the CDR3 is TGCGCCAGCAGCTTGGCGCCCCGGGCTAGCGGTTCCAACTACGAGCAGTACTTC. Protein product: CASSLAPRASGSNYEQYF.

The chain recombines TRBV4-2 with TRBJ2-7; D gene unclear. Looked up from germline, CDR1 is LGHNA and CDR2 is YNFKEQ. Trimming removed 4 bases at V and 7 bases at J, with 11 bases between. CDR3 length equals 12 residues. CDR3 residues: CASSLTAEEQYF. Written as DNA, the CDR3 is TGTGCCAGCAGCCTCACAGCTGAAGAGCAGTACTTC.